The 20 T cell receptor beta chains listed next were all sequenced from one sample in a study of blood T cells in healthy people across ages. Next came a second PCR, run for about 6 to 12 cycles, which used a sample-barcoded 5' primer along with a J-beta primer mix. A single record per CDR3 protein comes from TCRdb applying MiXCR to the 5' RACE reads. The sample gives 650,000 to 1,000,000 distinct CDR3 sequences, approximately 35% of which show up once; 10% to 15% is in the top ten. The specimen was blood. These receptors came from a man aged 18 to 29 in good health.

In this sample, this clonotype turned up a few times. The chain uses TRBV5-1 and TRBJ2-5; D is perhaps TRBD1 or TRBD2 (7 bases each). The V gene lost 2 bases and the J gene lost 4 bases, with 15 bases spanning the gap. CDR3 length: 15 residues. The germline gives CDR1 SGHRS, CDR2 YFSETQ. CDR3 sequence (DNA): TGCGCCAGCAGCTTACAAGACAGGGAGGGAGAGACCCAGTACTTC. Amino acids: CASSLQDREGETQYF.

The table lists this clonotype with many counts. The CDR3 DNA reads as TGTGCCAGCACCCTAGGGACACCCGGGCGGGATGGCTACACCTTC. This sequence encodes CASTLGTPGRDGYTF. The gene calls are TRBV12-3 or TRBV12-4 and TRBJ1-2; TRBD1 might be the D (6 bases). This CDR3 region has 15 residues. With 7 bases removed from V and 6 bases from J, the gap between germline ends came to 21 bases.

The J gene is TRBJ2-5, the V gene TRBV5-1, with 7 nucleotides matching TRBD2. In germline, CDR1 is SGHRS, CDR2 YFSETQ. CDR3 length: 16 amino acids. Trimming cost V 0 bases and J 2 bases; bases outside gene matches: 7. The CDR3 spells CASSLDLAGEQETQYF. The CDR3 region has the DNA TGCGCCAGCAGCTTGGATTTAGCGGGCGAGCAAGAGACCCAGTACTTC.

The chain employs TRBV4-1 and TRBJ1-5; a possible D gene is TRBD1 (5 bases). CDR3 length: 15 residues. V shed 4 bases and J shed 6 bases, with 16 bases lying between them. Germline V CDR1 and CDR2: MGHRA, YSYEKL. CDR3 in DNA: TGCGCCAGCAGCCCGTTTCAGGGTGGAGCTCAGCCCCAGCATTTT. It specifies CASSPFQGGAQPQHF.

The V and J genes are TRBV5-1 and TRBJ1-1; 9 bases are a match to TRBD1. Germline CDR1 reads SGHRS; CDR2 reads YFSETQ. The CDR3 covers 15 residues. J lost 2 bases, V lost 4 bases, and 6 bases had no gene match. DNA for the CDR3: TGCGCCAGCAGCGACCCGGGACAGGGAAACACTGAAGCTTTCTTT. Translated, it gives CASSDPGQGNTEAFF. Complete variable domain (other parts from reference TRBV5-1 and TRBJ1-1): KAGVTQTPRYLIKTRGQQVTLSCSPISGHRSVSWYQQTPGQGLQFLFEYFSETQRNKGNFPGRFSGRQFSNSRSEMNVSTLELGDSALYLCASSDPGQGNTEAFFGQGTRLTVV.

To note about this clonotype: A much larger clone lies one base from this, so it may be a read error. The chain employs TRBV10-3 and TRBJ2-7, with 7 bases that match TRBD2. CDR3 size: 16 residues. Germline loops: CDR1 ENHRY, CDR2 SYGVKD. After removal of 4 bases from V and 7 bases from J, the junction contained 16 bases not matched to a gene. The CDR3: CAISAKGLDVFYEQYF. The CDR3 bases are TGTGCCATCAGTGCTAAAGGACTAGACGTATTCTATGAGCAGTACTTC.

This chain connects TRBV7-2 to TRBJ1-2, with no clear D. V lost 1 base to trimming and J lost 8 bases, with 20 bases between them. CDR1 SGHTA and CDR2 FQGNSA come from the germline V gene. CDR3 length: 16 residues. CDR3 sequence: CASSLGTGPLLDGYTF. DNA of the CDR3: TGTGCCAGCAGCTTAGGTACTGGCCCTCTCTTGGACGGCTACACCTTC.

This clonotype was counted between two and nine times. The chain is built from TRBV12-3 or TRBV12-4 and TRBJ1-1; 8 bases agree with TRBD1. Trimming took 6 bases from V and 8 from J; bases not matched to a gene: 14. This CDR3 has 15 residues. The CDR3 is CASRKRPGQGNEAFF. Here the CDR3 DNA reads TGTGCCAGCAGAAAAAGACCCGGACAGGGCAACGAAGCTTTCTTT.

In this sample, this clonotype turned up a few times. The chain combines TRBV4-3 with TRBJ2-3; D gene unclear. V was pared by 1 base and J by 0 bases, with 11 bases between. Germline values: CDR1 LGHNA, CDR2 YSLEER. The CDR3 is made up of 16 amino acids. The CDR3 spells CASSQAVTRSTDTQYF. The CDR3 nucleotides are TGCGCCAGCAGCCAAGCTGTGACGAGGAGCACAGATACGCAGTATTTT.

This clonotype was detected a few times. The chain joins TRBV5-5 to TRBJ1-2, with 11 nucleotides matching TRBD1. The CDR3 loop spans 16 amino acids. The germline CDR1 and CDR2 sequences are SGHKS and YYEKEE (reference sequence). J was trimmed by 6 bases and V by 3 bases; bases with no gene match: 10. CDR3 sequence (DNA): TGTGCCAGCAGCTCCGGACAGGGGGCGGCACGGGATGGCTACACCTTC. Its protein product is CASSSGQGAARDGYTF.

This clonotype was recorded a few times. The chain employs TRBV5-1 and TRBJ1-1; 7 positions agree with TRBD1. The germline V gene has CDR1 SGHRS and CDR2 YFSETQ. The CDR3 covers 16 residues. Trimming cost V 4 bases and J 1 base; bases outside gene matches: 10. The CDR3 DNA is TGCGCCAGCAGCCCTGAGCCCGGGACAGCGAACACTGAAGCTTTCTTT. Its protein product is CASSPEPGTANTEAFF.

Comments on this clonotype: This could be a read error, since a much larger clone is one nucleotide away. V is TRBV20-1 and J is TRBJ1-2; maybe TRBD1 (6 bases). CDR1 is DFQATT and CDR2 is SNEGSKA in the germline V gene (reference sequence). The CDR3 is 14 residues long. The germline V and J ends were trimmed by 3 bases and 2 bases, with 13 bases remaining between them. The CDR3 DNA reads as TGCAGTGCTAGCGTAGCAGGGACAAACTATGGCTACACCTTC. As protein: CSASVAGTNYGYTF.

This clonotype was observed once. A clone one base away is much larger, so this may be a read error. The chain links TRBV7-7 to TRBJ2-1; the D gene could be TRBD1 or TRBD2 (6 bases each). This CDR3 contains 18 residues. The V gene's germline CDR1 is SSHAT and CDR2 FNYEAQ (reference sequence). The CDR3 is CASGLVFSWGAAYNEQFF. CDR3 DNA sequence: TGTGCTAGCGGCTTAGTTTTTTCTTGGGGGGCCGCCTACAATGAGCAGTTCTTC.

This CDR3 reads CSARDWPGTGGDEQFF. In DNA form, the CDR3 reads TGCAGTGCTAGAGATTGGCCCGGGACAGGGGGAGATGAGCAGTTCTTC. The genes are TRBV20-1 and TRBJ2-1; TRBD1 agrees at 11 bases. This CDR3 has 16 residues. The trim removed 0 bases at V and 8 bases at J, leaving 9 bases unmatched. In germline, CDR1 is DFQATT, CDR2 SNEGSKA (reference sequence).

This clonotype was seen a handful of times. The chain joins TRBV18 to TRBJ1-1, with 11 bases fitting TRBD1. The length of the CDR3 is 15 residues. Trimming at V came to 6 bases and at J to 6 bases, leaving 9 bases not matched to a gene. Germline V CDR1 and CDR2: KGHSH, LQKENI. The CDR3 nucleotides read TGTGCCAGCTCTCCCCAGGGACAGGGGGTTGCTGAAGCTTTCTTT. It yields the protein CASSPQGQGVAEAFF.

The table lists this clonotype with many counts. The J gene is TRBJ2-5, the V gene TRBV7-9, with 8 bases matching TRBD1. Trimming removed 4 bases from V and 13 bases from J; junction bases left unmatched: 8. The CDR3 runs 12 residues. Germline V CDR1 and CDR2: SEHNR, FQNEAQ (reference sequence). The CDR3 region is CASSSTQGVMYF. The CDR3, as DNA: TGTGCCAGCAGCTCGACACAGGGGGTAATGTACTTC.

A few counts support this clonotype. This chain joins TRBV3-1 and TRBJ1-5; tentatively, D is TRBD1 (5 bases). Germline assignment: CDR1 LGHDT and CDR2 YNNKEL (reference sequence). The CDR3 runs to 14 residues. V was shortened by 1 base and J by 8 bases, with 12 bases between the two germline ends. The CDR3 reads CASSQVGLREPQHF. The CDR3 coding sequence is TGTGCCAGCAGCCAAGTGGGACTTCGGGAGCCCCAGCATTTT.

This sequence joins TRBV12-3 or TRBV12-4 and TRBJ2-2, with TRBD2 matching 10 bases. The CDR3 covers 15 residues. After removal of 2 bases from V and 6 bases from J, the junction contained 3 bases not matched to a gene. The CDR3 sequence is CASSLIAGGPGELFF. The CDR3 bases are TGTGCCAGCAGTTTAATAGCGGGGGGCCCCGGGGAGCTGTTTTTT.

The sample holds a few counts of this clonotype. The chain employs TRBV7-2 and TRBJ2-7; D is perhaps TRBD1 or TRBD2 (5 bases each). Per the germline V gene, CDR1 is SGHTA and CDR2 is FQGNSA. The V and J ends lost 4 bases and 6 bases respectively, with 19 bases between them. CDR3 size: 15 residues. This CDR3 is CASSYRDETFFEQYF. CDR3 DNA: TGTGCCAGCAGCTACCGGGACGAGACCTTTTTCGAGCAGTACTTC.

This clonotype was detected ten times or more. The V call is TRBV20-1, the J call TRBJ2-5; no firm D call. The J call may be in error: the DNA end matches TRBJ2-7 better. Germline loops: CDR1 DFQATT, CDR2 SNEGSKA (reference sequence). This CDR3 is built from 11 residues. DNA for the CDR3: TGCAGTGCTAGCGGGTTGAGCGAGCAGTACTTC. Translating gives CSASGLSEQYF.